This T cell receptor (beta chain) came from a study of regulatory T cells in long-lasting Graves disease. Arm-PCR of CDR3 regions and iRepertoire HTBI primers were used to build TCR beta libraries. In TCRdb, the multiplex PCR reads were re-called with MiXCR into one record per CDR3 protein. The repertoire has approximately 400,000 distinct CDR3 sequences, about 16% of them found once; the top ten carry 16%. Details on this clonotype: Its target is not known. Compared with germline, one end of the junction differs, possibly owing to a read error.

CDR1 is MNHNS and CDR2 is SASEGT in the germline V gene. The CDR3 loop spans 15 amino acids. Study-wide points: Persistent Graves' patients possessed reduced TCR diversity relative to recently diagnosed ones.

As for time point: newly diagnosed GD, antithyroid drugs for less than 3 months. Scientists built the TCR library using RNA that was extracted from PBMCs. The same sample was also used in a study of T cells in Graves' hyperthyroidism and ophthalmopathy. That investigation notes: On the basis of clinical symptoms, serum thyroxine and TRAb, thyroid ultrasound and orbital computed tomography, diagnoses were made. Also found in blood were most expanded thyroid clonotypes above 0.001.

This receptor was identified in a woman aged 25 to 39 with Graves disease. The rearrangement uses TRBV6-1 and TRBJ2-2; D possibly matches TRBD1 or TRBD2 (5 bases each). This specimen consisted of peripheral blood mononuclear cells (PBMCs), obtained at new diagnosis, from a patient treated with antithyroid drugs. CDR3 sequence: CASSERGHGAGELVF. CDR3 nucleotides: TGTGCCAGCAGTGAACGGGGCCATGGGGCCGGGGAGCTGGTTTTT.